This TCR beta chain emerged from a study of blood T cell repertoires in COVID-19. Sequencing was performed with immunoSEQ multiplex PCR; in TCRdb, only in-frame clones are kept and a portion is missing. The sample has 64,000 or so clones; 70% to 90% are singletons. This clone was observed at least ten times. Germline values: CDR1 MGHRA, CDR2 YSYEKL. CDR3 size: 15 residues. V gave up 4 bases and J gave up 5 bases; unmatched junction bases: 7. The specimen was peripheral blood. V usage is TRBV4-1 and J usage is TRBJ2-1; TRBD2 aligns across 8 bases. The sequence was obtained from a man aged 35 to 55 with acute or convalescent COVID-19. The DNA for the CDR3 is TGCGCCAGCAGCCGGGGTAATAGCGGGAACAATGAGCAGTTCTTC. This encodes CASSRGNSGNNEQFF.